Sequencing of this T cell receptor beta chain was carried out in a study of blood T cell repertoires in COVID-19. Study-level background: Samples taken during acute and convalescent COVID-19 were collected in the United States, Italy and Spain. The cDNA or gDNA used as material had been derived from T cells, B-cell-depleted T cells, or PBMCs.

Original methodology: Quantification of nucleated cells was approximated via reference gene primer amplification. Assay used: immunoSEQ multiplex PCR; TCRdb lists only in-frame clones, some missing. V and J calls and clone size are copied from that table; D and trimming were computed from the DNA. The sample consists of 350,000 to 400,000 clones, about 88% of them appearing once. Seattle-derived patients entered the study during active infection and were followed longitudinally. The material sequenced was peripheral blood. The sequence was obtained from a woman aged 55-70 years with COVID-19, enrolled during active disease.

The CDR3, as DNA: TGTGCCAGCAGCTTAGCGCAGGGTCTGGGCGAGCAGTACTTC. Its protein is CASSLAQGLGEQYF. The gene calls are TRBV7-2 and TRBJ2-7; possibly TRBD1 for D (5 bases). The V end was cut by 0 bases, the J end by 6 bases, with 12 bases between. Germline assignment: CDR1 SGHTA and CDR2 FQGNSA. The CDR3 sequence is 14 residues long.